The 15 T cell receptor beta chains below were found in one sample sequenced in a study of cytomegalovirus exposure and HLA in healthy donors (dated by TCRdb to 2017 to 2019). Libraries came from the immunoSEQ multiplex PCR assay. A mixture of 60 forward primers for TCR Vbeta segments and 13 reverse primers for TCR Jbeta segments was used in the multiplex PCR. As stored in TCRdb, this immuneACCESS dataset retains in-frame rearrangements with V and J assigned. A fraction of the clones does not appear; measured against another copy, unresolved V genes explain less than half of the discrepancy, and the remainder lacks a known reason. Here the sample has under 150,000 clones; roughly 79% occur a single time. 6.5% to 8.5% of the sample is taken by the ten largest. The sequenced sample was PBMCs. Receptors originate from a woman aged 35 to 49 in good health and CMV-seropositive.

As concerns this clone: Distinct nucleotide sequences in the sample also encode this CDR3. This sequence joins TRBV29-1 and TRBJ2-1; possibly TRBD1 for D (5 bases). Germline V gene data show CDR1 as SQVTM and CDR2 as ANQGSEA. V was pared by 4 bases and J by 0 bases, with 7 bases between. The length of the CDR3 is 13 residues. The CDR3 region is CSVGQSSYNEQFF. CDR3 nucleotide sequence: TGCAGCGTTGGACAGAGCTCCTACAATGAGCAGTTCTTC.

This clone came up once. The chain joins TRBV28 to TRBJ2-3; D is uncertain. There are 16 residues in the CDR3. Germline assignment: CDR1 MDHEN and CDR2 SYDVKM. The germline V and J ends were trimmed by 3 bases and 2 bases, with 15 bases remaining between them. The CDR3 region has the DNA TGTGCCAGCAGTTTTGTTTCGATGGGCAACACAGATACGCAGTATTTT. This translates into CASSFVSMGNTDTQYF.

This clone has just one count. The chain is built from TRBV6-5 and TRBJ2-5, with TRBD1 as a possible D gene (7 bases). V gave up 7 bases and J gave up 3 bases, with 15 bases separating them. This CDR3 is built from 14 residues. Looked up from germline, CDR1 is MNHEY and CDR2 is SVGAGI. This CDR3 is CASTRGALEETQYF. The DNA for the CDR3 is TGTGCCAGCACCAGGGGGGCCCTTGAAGAGACCCAGTACTTC.

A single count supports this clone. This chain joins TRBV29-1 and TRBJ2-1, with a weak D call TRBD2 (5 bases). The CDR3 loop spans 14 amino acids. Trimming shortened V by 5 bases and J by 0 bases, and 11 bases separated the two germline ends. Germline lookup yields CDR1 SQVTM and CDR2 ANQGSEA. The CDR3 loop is CSVYPGSSYNEQFF. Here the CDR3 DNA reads TGCAGCGTTTATCCGGGGAGCTCCTACAATGAGCAGTTCTTC.

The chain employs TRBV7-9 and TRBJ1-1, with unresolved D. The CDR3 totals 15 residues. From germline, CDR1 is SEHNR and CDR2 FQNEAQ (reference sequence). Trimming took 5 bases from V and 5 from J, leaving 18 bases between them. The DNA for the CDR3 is TGTGCCAGCAGCCCATTCACGGTTCGAGGGACTGAAGCTTTCTTT. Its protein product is CASSPFTVRGTEAFF.

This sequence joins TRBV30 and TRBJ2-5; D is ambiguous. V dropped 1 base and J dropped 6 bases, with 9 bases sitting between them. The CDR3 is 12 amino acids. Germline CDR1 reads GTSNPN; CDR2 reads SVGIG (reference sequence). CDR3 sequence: CAWSGQVQTQYF. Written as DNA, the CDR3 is TGTGCCTGGAGTGGCCAGGTCCAGACCCAGTACTTC. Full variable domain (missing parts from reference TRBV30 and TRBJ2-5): SQTIHQWPATLVQPVGSPLSLECTVEGTSNPNLYWYRQAAGRGLQLLFYSVGIGQISSEVPQNLSASRPQDRQFILSSKKLLLSDSGFYLCAWSGQVQTQYFGPGTRLLVL.

The CDR3 bases are TGTGCCAGCAGTGGGGCGGGGGGGATCAACACTGAAGCTTTCTTT. Its translation: CASSGAGGINTEAFF. This chain connects TRBV2 to TRBJ1-1, with D possibly TRBD1 on 5 matching bases. V was shortened by 4 bases and J by 2 bases, with 14 bases between the two germline ends. This CDR3 is built from 15 residues. The germline CDR1 and CDR2 sequences are SNHLY and FYNNEI.

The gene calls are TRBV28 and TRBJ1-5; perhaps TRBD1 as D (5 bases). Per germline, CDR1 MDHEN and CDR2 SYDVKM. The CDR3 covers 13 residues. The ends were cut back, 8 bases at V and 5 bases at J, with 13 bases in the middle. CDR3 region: CASGEGSYQPQHF. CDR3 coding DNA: TGTGCCAGCGGGGAGGGGTCCTATCAGCCCCAGCATTTT. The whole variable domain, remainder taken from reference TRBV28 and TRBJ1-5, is DVKVTQSSRYLVKRTGEKVFLECVQDMDHENMFWYRQDPGLGLRLIYFSYDVKMKEKGDIPEGYSVSREKKERFSLILESASTNQTSMYLCASGEGSYQPQHFGDGTRLSIL.

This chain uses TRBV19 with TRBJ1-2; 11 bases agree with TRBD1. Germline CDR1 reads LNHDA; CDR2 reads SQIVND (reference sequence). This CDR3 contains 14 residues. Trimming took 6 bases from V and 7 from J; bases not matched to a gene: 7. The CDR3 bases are TGTGCCAGTAGAGGAACGGGACAGGGGGTTGGCTACACCTTC. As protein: CASRGTGQGVGYTF. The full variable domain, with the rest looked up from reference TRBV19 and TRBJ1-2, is DGGITQSPKYLFRKEGQNVTLSCEQNLNHDAMYWYRQDPGQGLRLIYYSQIVNDFQKGDIAEGYSVSREKKESFPLTVTSAQKNPTAFYLCASRGTGQGVGYTFGSGTRLTVV.

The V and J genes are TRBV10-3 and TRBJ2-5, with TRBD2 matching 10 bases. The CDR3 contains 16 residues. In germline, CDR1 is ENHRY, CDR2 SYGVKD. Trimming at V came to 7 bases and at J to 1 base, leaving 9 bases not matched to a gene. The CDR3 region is CAITEGIAGGQETQYF. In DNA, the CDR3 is TGTGCCATCACCGAAGGGATAGCGGGGGGCCAAGAGACCCAGTACTTC.

This CDR3 is CASSPTTGTGWTEAFF. The CDR3 DNA is TGTGCCAGCTCACCCACCACCGGGACAGGGTGGACTGAAGCTTTCTTT. The chain uses TRBV18 and TRBJ1-1, with TRBD1 matching over 9 bases. CDR1 and CDR2 (germline): KGHSH, LQKENI. V lost 3 bases to trimming and J lost 5 bases; unmatched junction nucleotides: 10. CDR3 length equals 16 residues.

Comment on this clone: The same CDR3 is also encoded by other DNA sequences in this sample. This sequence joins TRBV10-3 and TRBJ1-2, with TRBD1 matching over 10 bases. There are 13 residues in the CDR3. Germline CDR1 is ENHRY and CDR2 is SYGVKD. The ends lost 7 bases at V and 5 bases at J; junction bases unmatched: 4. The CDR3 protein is CAITTGGNYGYTF. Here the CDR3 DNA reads TGTGCCATCACGACAGGGGGCAATTATGGCTACACCTTC.

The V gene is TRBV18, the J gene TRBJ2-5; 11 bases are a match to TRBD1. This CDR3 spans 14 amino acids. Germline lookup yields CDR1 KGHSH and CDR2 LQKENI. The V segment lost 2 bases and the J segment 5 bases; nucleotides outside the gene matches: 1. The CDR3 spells CASSPRDRGETQYF. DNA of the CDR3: TGTGCCAGCTCACCAAGGGACAGGGGGGAGACCCAGTACTTC.

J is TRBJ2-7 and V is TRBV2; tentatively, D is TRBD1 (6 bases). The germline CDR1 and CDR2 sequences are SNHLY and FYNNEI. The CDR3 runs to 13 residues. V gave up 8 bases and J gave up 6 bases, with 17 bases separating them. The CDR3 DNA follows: TGTGCCAGCTCTTACAGGGTTGGGGGCGAGCAGTACTTC. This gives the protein CASSYRVGGEQYF.

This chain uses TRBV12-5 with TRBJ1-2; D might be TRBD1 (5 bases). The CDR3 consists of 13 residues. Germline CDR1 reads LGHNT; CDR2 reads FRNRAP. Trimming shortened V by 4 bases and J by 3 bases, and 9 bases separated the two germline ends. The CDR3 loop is CASGSPGYYGYTF. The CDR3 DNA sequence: TGTGCTAGTGGTTCACCAGGGTACTATGGCTACACCTTC. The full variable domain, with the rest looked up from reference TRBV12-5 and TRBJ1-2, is DARVTQTPRHKVTEMGQEVTMRCQPILGHNTVFWYRQTMMQGLELLAYFRNRAPLDDSGMPKDRFSAEMPDATLATLKIQPSEPRDSAVYFCASGSPGYYGYTFGSGTRLTVV.